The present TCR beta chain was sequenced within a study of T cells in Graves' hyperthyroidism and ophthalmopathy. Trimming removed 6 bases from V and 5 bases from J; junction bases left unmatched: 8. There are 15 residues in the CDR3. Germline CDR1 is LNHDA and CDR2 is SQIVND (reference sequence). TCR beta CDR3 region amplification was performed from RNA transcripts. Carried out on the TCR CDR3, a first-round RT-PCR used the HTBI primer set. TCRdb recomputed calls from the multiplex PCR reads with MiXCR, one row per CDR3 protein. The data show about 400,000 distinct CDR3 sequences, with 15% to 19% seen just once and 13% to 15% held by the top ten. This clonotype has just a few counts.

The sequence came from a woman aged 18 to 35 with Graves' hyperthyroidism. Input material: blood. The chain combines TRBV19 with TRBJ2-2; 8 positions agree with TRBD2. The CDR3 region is CASSQTSAKTGELFF. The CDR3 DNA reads TGTGCCAGTAGCCAGACTAGCGCTAAGACCGGGGAGCTGTTTTTT. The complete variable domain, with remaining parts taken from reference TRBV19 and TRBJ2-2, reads DGGITQSPKYLFRKEGQNVTLSCEQNLNHDAMYWYRQDPGQGLRLIYYSQIVNDFQKGDIAEGYSVSREKKESFPLTVTSAQKNPTAFYLCASSQTSAKTGELFFGEGSRLTVL.